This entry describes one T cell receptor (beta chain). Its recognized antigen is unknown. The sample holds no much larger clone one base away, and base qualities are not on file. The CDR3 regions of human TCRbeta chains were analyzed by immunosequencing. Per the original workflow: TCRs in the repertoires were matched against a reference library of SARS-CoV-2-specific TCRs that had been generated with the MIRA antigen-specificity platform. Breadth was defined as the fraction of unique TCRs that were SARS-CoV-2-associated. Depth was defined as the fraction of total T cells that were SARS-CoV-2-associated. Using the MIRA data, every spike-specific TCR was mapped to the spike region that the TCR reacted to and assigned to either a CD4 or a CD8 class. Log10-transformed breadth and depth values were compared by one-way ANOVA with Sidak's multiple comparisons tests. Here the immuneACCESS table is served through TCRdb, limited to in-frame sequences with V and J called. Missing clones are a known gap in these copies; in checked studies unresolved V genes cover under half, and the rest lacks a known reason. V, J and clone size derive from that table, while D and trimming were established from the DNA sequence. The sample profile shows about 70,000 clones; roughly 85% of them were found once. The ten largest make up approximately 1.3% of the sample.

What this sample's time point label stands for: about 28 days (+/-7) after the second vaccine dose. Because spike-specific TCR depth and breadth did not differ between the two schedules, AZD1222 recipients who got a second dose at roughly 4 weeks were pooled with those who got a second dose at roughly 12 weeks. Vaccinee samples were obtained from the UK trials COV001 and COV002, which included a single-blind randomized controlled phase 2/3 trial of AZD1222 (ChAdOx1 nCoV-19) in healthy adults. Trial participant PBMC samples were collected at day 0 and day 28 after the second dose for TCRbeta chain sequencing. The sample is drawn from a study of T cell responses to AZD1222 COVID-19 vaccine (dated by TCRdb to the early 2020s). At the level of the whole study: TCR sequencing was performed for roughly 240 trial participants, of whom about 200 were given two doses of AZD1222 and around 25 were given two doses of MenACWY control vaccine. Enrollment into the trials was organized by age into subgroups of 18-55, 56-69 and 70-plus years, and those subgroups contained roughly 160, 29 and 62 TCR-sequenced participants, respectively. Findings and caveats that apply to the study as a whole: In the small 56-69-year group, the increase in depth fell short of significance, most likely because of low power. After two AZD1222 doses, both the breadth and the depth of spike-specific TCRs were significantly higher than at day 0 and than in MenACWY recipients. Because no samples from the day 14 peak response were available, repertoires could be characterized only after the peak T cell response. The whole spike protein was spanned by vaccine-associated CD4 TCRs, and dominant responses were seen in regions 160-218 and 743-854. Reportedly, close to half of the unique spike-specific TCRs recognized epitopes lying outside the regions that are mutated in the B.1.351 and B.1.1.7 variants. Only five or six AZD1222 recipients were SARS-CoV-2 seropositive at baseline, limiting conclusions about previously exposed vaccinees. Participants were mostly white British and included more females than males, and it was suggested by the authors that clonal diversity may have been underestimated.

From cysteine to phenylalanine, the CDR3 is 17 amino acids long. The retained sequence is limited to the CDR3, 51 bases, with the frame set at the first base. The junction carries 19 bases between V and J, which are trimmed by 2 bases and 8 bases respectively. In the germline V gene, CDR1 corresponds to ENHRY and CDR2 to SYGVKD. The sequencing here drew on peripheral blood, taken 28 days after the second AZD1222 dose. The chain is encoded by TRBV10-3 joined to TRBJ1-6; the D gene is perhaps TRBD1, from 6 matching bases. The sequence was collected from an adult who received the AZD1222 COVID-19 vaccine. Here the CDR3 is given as CAISEPRSGTPDSPLHF. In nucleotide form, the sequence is TGTGCCATCAGTGAGCCCCGATCCGGGACACCCGATTCACCCCTCCACTTT.